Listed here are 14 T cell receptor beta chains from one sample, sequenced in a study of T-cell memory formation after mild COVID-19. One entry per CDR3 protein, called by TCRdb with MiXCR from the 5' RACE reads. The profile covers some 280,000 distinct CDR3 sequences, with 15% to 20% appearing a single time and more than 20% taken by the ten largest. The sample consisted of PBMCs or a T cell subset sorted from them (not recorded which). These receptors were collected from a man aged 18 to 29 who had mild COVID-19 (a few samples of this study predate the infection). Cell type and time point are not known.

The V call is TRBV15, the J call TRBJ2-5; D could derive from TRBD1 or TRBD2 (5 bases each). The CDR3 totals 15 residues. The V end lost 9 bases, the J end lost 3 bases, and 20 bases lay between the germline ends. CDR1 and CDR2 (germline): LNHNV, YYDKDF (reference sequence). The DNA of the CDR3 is TGTGCCACGGGGGACCGCGCCGAAATCGAAGAGACCCAGTACTTC. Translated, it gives CATGDRAEIEETQYF.

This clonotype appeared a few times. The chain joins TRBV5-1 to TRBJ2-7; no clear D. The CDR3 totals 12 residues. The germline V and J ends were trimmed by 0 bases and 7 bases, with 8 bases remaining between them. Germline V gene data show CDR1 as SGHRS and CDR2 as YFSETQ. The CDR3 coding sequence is TGCGCCAGCAGCTTGGGACCCGGTGAGCAGTACTTC. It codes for CASSLGPGEQYF.

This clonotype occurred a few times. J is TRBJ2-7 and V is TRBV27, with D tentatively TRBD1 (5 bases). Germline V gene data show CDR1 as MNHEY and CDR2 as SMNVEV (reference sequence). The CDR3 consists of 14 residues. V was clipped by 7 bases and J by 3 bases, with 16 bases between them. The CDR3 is CASTLGAGNYEQYF. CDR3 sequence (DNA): TGTGCCAGCACCCTTGGGGCAGGCAACTACGAGCAGTACTTC.

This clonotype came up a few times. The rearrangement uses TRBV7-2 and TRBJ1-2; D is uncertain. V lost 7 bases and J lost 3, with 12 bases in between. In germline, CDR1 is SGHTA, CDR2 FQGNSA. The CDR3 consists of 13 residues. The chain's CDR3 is CASTKTAYYGYTF. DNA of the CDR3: TGTGCCAGCACTAAGACGGCCTACTATGGCTACACCTTC.

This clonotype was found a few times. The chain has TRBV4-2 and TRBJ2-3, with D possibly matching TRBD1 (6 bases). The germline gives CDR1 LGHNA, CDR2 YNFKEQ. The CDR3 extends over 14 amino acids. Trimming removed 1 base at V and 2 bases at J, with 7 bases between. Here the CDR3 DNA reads TGTGCCAGCAGCCAAGGGGACAACACAGATACGCAGTATTTT. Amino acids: CASSQGDNTDTQYF.

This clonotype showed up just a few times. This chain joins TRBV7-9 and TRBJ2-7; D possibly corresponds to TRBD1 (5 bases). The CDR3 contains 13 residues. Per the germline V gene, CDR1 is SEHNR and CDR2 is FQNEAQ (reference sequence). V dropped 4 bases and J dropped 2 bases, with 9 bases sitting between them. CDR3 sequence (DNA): TGTGCCAGCAGCTCAGCAGGGACCTACGAGCAGTACGTC. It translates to CASSSAGTYEQYV.

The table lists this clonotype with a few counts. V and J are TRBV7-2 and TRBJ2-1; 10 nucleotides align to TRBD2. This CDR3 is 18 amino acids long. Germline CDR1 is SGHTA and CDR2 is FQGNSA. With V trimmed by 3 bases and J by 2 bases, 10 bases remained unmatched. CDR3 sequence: CASSFLAGVMGAYNEQFF. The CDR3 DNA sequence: TGTGCCAGCAGCTTTCTAGCGGGGGTAATGGGAGCCTACAATGAGCAGTTCTTC.

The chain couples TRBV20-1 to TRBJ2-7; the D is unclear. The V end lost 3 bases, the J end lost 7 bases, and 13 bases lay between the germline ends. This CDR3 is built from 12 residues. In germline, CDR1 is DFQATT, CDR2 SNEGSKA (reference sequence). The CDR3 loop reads CSASPGTLEQYF. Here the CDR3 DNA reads TGCAGTGCTAGTCCAGGTACCCTTGAGCAGTACTTC.

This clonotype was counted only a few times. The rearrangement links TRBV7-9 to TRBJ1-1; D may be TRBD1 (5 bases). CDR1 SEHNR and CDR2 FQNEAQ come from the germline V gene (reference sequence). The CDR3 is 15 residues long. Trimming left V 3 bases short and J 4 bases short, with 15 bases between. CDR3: CASSFIGGSSTEAFF. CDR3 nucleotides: TGTGCCAGCAGCTTCATTGGGGGTTCGAGCACTGAAGCTTTCTTT.

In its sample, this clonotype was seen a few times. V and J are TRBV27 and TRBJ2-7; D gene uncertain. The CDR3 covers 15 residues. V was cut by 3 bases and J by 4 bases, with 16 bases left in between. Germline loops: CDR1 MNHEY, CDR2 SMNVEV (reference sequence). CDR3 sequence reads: CASSFLGQQGYEQYV. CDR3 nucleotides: TGTGCCAGCAGTTTTTTGGGCCAGCAAGGATACGAGCAGTACGTC.

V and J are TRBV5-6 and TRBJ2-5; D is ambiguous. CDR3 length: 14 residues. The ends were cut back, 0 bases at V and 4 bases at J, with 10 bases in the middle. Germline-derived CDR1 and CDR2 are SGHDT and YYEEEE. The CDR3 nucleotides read TGTGCCAGCAGCTTGGGAAGGGCACGAGAGACCCAGTACTTC. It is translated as CASSLGRARETQYF.

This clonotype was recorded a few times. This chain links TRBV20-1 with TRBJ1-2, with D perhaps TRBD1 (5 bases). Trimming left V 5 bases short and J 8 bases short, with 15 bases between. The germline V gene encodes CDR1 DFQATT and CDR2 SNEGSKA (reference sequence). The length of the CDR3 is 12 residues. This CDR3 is CSAPDDKGGYTF. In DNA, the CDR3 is TGCAGTGCTCCGGATGATAAGGGGGGCTACACCTTC.

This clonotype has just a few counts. CDR3 sequence (DNA): TGTGCCAGCGCGGGCGGGGCGCTTAGGGAGCAGTACTTC. This translates into CASAGGALREQYF. V gene TRBV7-2 combines with J gene TRBJ2-7, with a tentative D call TRBD2 (6 bases). Trimming shortened V by 8 bases and J by 7 bases, and 18 bases separated the two germline ends. The CDR3 has 13 residues. The germline gives CDR1 SGHTA, CDR2 FQGNSA.

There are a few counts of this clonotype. CDR3 bases: TGCGCCAGCAGCCAAACTAATGAAAAACTGTTTTTT. It is translated as CASSQTNEKLFF. The rearrangement uses TRBV4-1 and TRBJ1-4; D not resolved. The V end lost 2 bases, the J end lost 2 bases, and 0 bases lay between the germline ends. Germline loops: CDR1 MGHRA, CDR2 YSYEKL. The CDR3 runs to 12 residues.